The next 27 T cell receptor beta chains were all read from a single sample in a study of cytomegalovirus exposure and HLA in healthy donors. Both 60 Vbeta primers and 13 Jbeta primers went into the PCR. Sequencing used immunoSEQ multiplex PCR; TCRdb keeps in-frame clones, though not all of them. The sample holds around 59,000 clones; about 80% are singletons and the top ten take under 4%. The sample consisted of PBMCs. The receptors shown here come from a woman between 35 and 50 years old in good health and CMV-seronegative.

This clone was picked up one time. The rearrangement links TRBV10-3 to TRBJ2-1; no firm D call. The germline gives CDR1 ENHRY, CDR2 SYGVKD. CDR3 length: 11 residues. Trimming removed 7 bases at V and 5 bases at J, with 6 bases between. CDR3 sequence reads: CAITSNNEQFF. The CDR3 DNA reads TGTGCCATCACCTCTAACAATGAGCAGTTCTTC.

The chain recombines TRBV10-3 with TRBJ2-3, with 7 bases matching TRBD2. This CDR3 comprises 15 residues. V lost 6 bases, J lost 4 bases, and 10 bases stayed unmatched. Germline-derived CDR1 and CDR2 are ENHRY and SYGVKD. The CDR3 sequence: CAIRDGDYRSDTQYF. CDR3 coding DNA: TGTGCCATCAGGGATGGGGACTACAGATCAGATACGCAGTATTTT.

This sequence joins TRBV27 and TRBJ2-1, with D uncertain. Trimming took off 3 bases at V and 4 bases at J, with 13 bases between the two ends. CDR1 MNHEY and CDR2 SMNVEV come from the germline V gene (reference sequence). The CDR3 extends over 15 amino acids. For the CDR3, the DNA is TGTGCCAGCAGTTTTATGGTCGACACATACAATGAGCAGTTCTTC. It translates to CASSFMVDTYNEQFF.

This clone was recorded a few times. The CDR3 bases are TGTGCCAGCAGACAGGACATAACTTCCTACGAGCAGTACTTC. It specifies CASRQDITSYEQYF. The rearrangement uses TRBV7-3 and TRBJ2-7; D is possibly TRBD1 (5 bases). The CDR3 totals 14 residues. The V gene's germline CDR1 is SGHTA and CDR2 FQGTGA. V lost 6 bases and J 1 base, leaving 13 bases between the germline ends.

The J gene is TRBJ1-2, the V gene TRBV5-6, with 7 bases fitting TRBD1. Trimming removed 2 bases from V and 0 bases from J; junction bases left unmatched: 1. CDR1 is SGHDT, CDR2 YYEEEE, per germline. The CDR3 covers 14 residues. CDR3 region: CASSFDRANYGYTF. In nucleotides, the CDR3 is TGTGCCAGCAGCTTCGACAGGGCTAACTATGGCTACACCTTC.

The genes are TRBV27 and TRBJ1-2; no reliable D call. Germline assignment: CDR1 MNHEY and CDR2 SMNVEV (reference sequence). Trimming left V 9 bases short and J 4 bases short, with 24 bases between. CDR3 length: 16 amino acids. CDR3: CASTKAGPPAIYGYTF. The CDR3, as DNA: TGTGCCAGTACTAAGGCGGGTCCCCCAGCGATCTATGGCTACACCTTC.

As concerns this clone: The sample holds other DNA sequences that translate to the same CDR3. The chain links TRBV27 to TRBJ2-5; 9 nucleotides agree with TRBD1. The germline CDR1 and CDR2 sequences are MNHEY and SMNVEV (reference sequence). J lost 3 bases, V lost 2 bases, and 10 bases had no gene match. This CDR3 is 17 amino acids long. The CDR3 spells CASSLALEDRGKETQYF. In nucleotides, the CDR3 is TGTGCCAGCAGTTTAGCCCTTGAGGACAGGGGCAAAGAGACCCAGTACTTC.

The chain employs TRBV11-2 and TRBJ2-3; TRBD1 is a possible D gene (6 bases). The CDR3 extends over 15 amino acids. The germline CDR1 and CDR2 sequences are SGHAT and FQNNGV. The V gene lost 1 base and the J gene lost 5 bases, with 13 bases spanning the gap. This chain's CDR3 is CASSLVGAGGDTQYF. The CDR3 bases are TGTGCCAGCAGCTTAGTGGGGGCCGGTGGAGATACGCAGTATTTT.

This clone was observed a few times. The chain has TRBV4-3 and TRBJ2-5; a weak D match, TRBD2 (6 bases). The CDR3 is 16 amino acids. V dropped 1 base and J dropped 5 bases, with 17 bases sitting between them. From germline, CDR1 is LGHNA and CDR2 YSLEER. CDR3 protein: CASSQGGIQRGETQYF. For the CDR3, the DNA is TGCGCCAGCAGCCAAGGCGGGATACAAAGAGGGGAGACCCAGTACTTC.

V is TRBV4-1 and J is TRBJ1-1; 11 bases are shared with TRBD1. V trimming: 5 bases; J trimming: 4 bases; junction bases outside the gene matches: 12. Per the germline V gene, CDR1 is MGHRA and CDR2 is YSYEKL. This CDR3 has 17 amino acids. Here the CDR3 reads CASSIRPGQGEPTEAFF. The DNA of the CDR3 is TGCGCCAGCAGCATACGTCCGGGACAGGGGGAACCCACTGAAGCTTTCTTT.

The genes are TRBV4-3 and TRBJ1-1; no clear D gene. Deletions cut 0 bases from V and 14 bases from J, with 19 bases between. The length of the CDR3 is 14 residues. Germline CDR1 reads LGHNA; CDR2 reads YSLEER. This CDR3 reads CASSQDTNYRVLFF. Written as DNA, the CDR3 is TGCGCCAGCAGCCAAGATACTAACTACCGGGTCCTCTTCTTT.

The gene calls are TRBV4-1 and TRBJ2-5, with 10 nucleotides matching TRBD1. After removal of 4 bases from V and 0 bases from J, the junction contained 2 bases not matched to a gene. CDR3 length: 15 residues. Germline V gene lookup returns CDR1 MGHRA and CDR2 YSYEKL. CDR3 residues: CASSPDRGDQETQYF. The DNA of the CDR3 is TGCGCCAGCAGCCCGGACAGGGGGGACCAAGAGACCCAGTACTTC.

V usage is TRBV19 and J usage is TRBJ1-4; the match to TRBD1 covers 7 bases. Germline CDR1 and CDR2: LNHDA and SQIVND (reference sequence). V dropped 2 bases and J dropped 0; count of bases not matched to a gene: 6. The CDR3 consists of 17 residues. The CDR3, as DNA: TGTGCCAGTAGTATATCCAGGGGGTCCGCAACTAATGAAAAACTGTTTTTT. Its protein is CASSISRGSATNEKLFF.

The rearrangement joins TRBV27 to TRBJ2-7; 7 nucleotides line up with TRBD2. The germline V gene has CDR1 MNHEY and CDR2 SMNVEV (reference sequence). V was pared by 5 bases and J by 2 bases, with 9 bases of the junction left unmatched. This CDR3 spans 15 amino acids. The CDR3: CASSPEIGRPYEQYF. The CDR3 nucleotides are TGTGCCAGCAGTCCCGAGATCGGGAGGCCCTACGAGCAGTACTTC.

J is TRBJ1-5 and V is TRBV6-5, with D perhaps TRBD1 (5 bases). The germline CDR1 and CDR2 sequences are MNHEY and SVGAGI. The CDR3 spans 14 residues. The ends were cut back, 0 bases at V and 5 bases at J, with 8 bases in the middle. This CDR3 reads CASSYSQGHQPQHF. DNA of the CDR3: TGTGCCAGCAGTTACTCTCAGGGTCATCAGCCCCAGCATTTT.

The chain uses TRBV28 and TRBJ1-5; 7 bases agree with TRBD1. There are 13 residues in the CDR3. Trimming cost V 5 bases and J 5 bases; bases outside gene matches: 3. From germline, CDR1 is MDHEN and CDR2 SYDVKM. CDR3 in amino acids: CASSTTGDQPQHF. The CDR3 region has the DNA TGTGCCAGCAGTACTACAGGGGATCAGCCCCAGCATTTT.

The chain couples TRBV7-9 to TRBJ2-1, with a tentative D call TRBD1 (5 bases). Germline lookup yields CDR1 SEHNR and CDR2 FQNEAQ (reference sequence). V lost 11 bases, J lost 4 bases, and 18 bases lay in between. The CDR3 is 14 amino acids. The CDR3 bases are TGTGCCTGTCGAGTCGCAGGGAATTACAATGAGCAGTTCTTC. This codes for CACRVAGNYNEQFF.

The chain uses TRBV7-6 and TRBJ2-5; TRBD2 matches 9 bases. Germline loops: CDR1 SGHVS, CDR2 FNYEAQ. With V trimmed by 7 bases and J by 4 bases, 7 bases remained unmatched. This CDR3 spans 14 amino acids. The CDR3 DNA sequence: TGTGCCAGCACCGCGGGAGGGCCGGTAGAGACCCAGTACTTC. Translating gives CASTAGGPVETQYF.

The V call is TRBV11-2, the J call TRBJ2-7, with D perhaps TRBD1 (5 bases). V was pared by 0 bases and J by 2 bases, with 11 bases between. This CDR3 has 15 amino acids. Germline CDR1 reads SGHAT; CDR2 reads FQNNGV. The CDR3 loop is CASSLEWGYPYEQYF. The CDR3 nucleotides are TGTGCCAGCAGCTTAGAATGGGGCTACCCCTACGAGCAGTACTTC. The entire variable domain, with the rest obtained from reference TRBV11-2 and TRBJ2-7, is as follows: EAGVAQSPRYKIIEKRQSVAFWCNPISGHATLYWYQQILGQGPKLLIQFQNNGVVDDSQLPKDRFSAERLKGVDSTLKIQPAKLEDSAVYLCASSLEWGYPYEQYFGPGTRLTVT.

V gene TRBV6-4 combines with J gene TRBJ2-5; TRBD1 matches at 10 bases. The trim removed 6 bases at V and 2 bases at J, leaving 12 bases unmatched. This CDR3 contains 17 residues. CDR1 MRHNA and CDR2 SNTAGT come from the germline V gene. The CDR3 DNA reads TGTGCCAGCAGCGAGGAGCCGGGACAGGGGCTACAAGAGACCCAGTACTTC. This encodes CASSEEPGQGLQETQYF.

The chain carries TRBV29-1 and TRBJ1-1; D unclear. V was shortened by 4 bases and J by 3 bases, with 24 bases between the two germline ends. From germline, CDR1 is SQVTM and CDR2 ANQGSEA. The CDR3 has 17 amino acids. The CDR3 here is CSVAPVAASQDYTEAFF. CDR3 DNA: TGCAGCGTTGCCCCAGTTGCGGCCTCGCAAGACTACACTGAAGCTTTCTTT.

The rearrangement joins TRBV4-1 to TRBJ1-1; D remains ambiguous. V lost 3 bases and J 4 bases, leaving 12 bases between the germline ends. Germline CDR1 reads MGHRA; CDR2 reads YSYEKL. The CDR3 runs to 14 residues. The CDR3: CASSQREESTEAFF. The CDR3 DNA is TGCGCCAGCAGCCAGCGGGAGGAGAGCACTGAAGCTTTCTTT.

V gene TRBV7-9 combines with J gene TRBJ2-1; 12 positions agree with TRBD2. The CDR3 has 17 residues. Trimming took 7 bases from V and 6 from J; bases not matched to a gene: 13. CDR1 is SEHNR and CDR2 is FQNEAQ in the germline V gene (reference sequence). As DNA, the CDR3 is TGTGCCAGCAACCCGAAGTCCCAGACTAGCGGGAGCAATGAGCAGTTCTTC. Amino acid sequence: CASNPKSQTSGSNEQFF.

V is TRBV5-5 and J is TRBJ1-1, with a weak D call TRBD1 (5 bases). With 0 bases removed from V and 5 bases from J, the gap between germline ends came to 14 bases. Germline values: CDR1 SGHKS, CDR2 YYEKEE (reference sequence). This CDR3 spans 15 amino acids. The CDR3 DNA follows: TGTGCCAGCAGCTTGGCCAATTGGGGGGATACTGAAGCTTTCTTT. Residues: CASSLANWGDTEAFF. The full variable domain, its missing parts supplied by reference TRBV5-5 and TRBJ1-1, is DAGVTQSPTHLIKTRGQQVTLRCSPISGHKSVSWYQQVLGQGPQFIFQYYEKEERGRGNFPDRFSARQFPNYSSELNVNALLLGDSALYLCASSLANWGDTEAFFGQGTRLTVV.

The J gene is TRBJ2-1, the V gene TRBV29-1, with 10 bases that match TRBD2. This CDR3 has 15 amino acids. Trimming removed 5 bases from V and 6 bases from J; junction bases left unmatched: 10. Germline V gene lookup returns CDR1 SQVTM and CDR2 ANQGSEA. CDR3 amino acids: CSVRAWSGRANEQFF. The CDR3 region has the DNA TGCAGCGTTAGGGCGTGGAGCGGGAGGGCCAATGAGCAGTTCTTC.

In this sample, this clone turned up once. The chain is built from TRBV18 and TRBJ2-5; TRBD2 agrees at 9 bases. The CDR3 is made up of 16 amino acids. Germline V gene lookup returns CDR1 KGHSH and CDR2 LQKENI. The junction had 6 bases not matched to a gene; V was cut back by 3 bases and J by 1 base. CDR3 bases: TGTGCCAGCTCACCCTTAGCGGGAGCGGGCCAAGAGACCCAGTACTTC. As protein: CASSPLAGAGQETQYF.

Only a few counts were recorded for this clone. This sequence joins TRBV10-1 and TRBJ2-5; the match to TRBD1 covers 10 bases. Germline lookup yields CDR1 WNHNN and CDR2 SYGVQD (reference sequence). J gave up 1 base and V 0 bases, and 2 bases lay outside the gene matches. The CDR3 runs 16 residues. CDR3: CASSESGTGAQETQYF. CDR3 nucleotide sequence: TGCGCCAGCAGTGAGTCCGGGACAGGGGCCCAAGAGACCCAGTACTTC.